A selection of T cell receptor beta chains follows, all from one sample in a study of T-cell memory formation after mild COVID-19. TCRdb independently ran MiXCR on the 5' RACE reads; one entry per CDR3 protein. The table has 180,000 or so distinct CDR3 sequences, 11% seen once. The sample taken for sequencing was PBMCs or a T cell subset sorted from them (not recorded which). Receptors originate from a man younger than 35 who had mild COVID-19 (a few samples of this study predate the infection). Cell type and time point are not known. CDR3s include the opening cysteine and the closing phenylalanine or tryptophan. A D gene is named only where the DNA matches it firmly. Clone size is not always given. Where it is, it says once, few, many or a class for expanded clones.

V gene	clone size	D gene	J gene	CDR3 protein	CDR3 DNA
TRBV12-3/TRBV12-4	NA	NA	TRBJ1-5	CASTPDRRQPQHF	TGTGCCAGCACCCCTGACAGAAGACAGCCCCAGCATTTT
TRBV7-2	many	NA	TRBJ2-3	CASSRDSGGTDTQYF	TGTGCCAGCAGCCGTGACTCGGGCGGCACAGATACGCAGTATTTT
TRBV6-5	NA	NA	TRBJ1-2	CASSYSRQHPNYGYTF	TGTGCCAGCAGTTACTCCCGTCAACATCCTAACTATGGCTACACCTTC
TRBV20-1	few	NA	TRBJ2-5	CSARDLGGETQYF	TGCAGTGCTAGAGATCTTGGGGGAGAGACCCAGTACTTC
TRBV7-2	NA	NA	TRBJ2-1	CASSLAGDFYNEQFF	TGTGCCAGCAGCTTAGCGGGGGATTTCTACAATGAGCAGTTCTTC
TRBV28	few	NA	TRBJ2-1	CASSLSQQGEQFF	TGTGCCAGCAGTTTATCTCAGCAGGGTGAGCAGTTCTTC
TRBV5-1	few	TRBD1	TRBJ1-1	CASSLGQGVREAFF	TGCGCCAGCAGCTTGGGACAGGGGGTCAGGGAAGCTTTCTTT
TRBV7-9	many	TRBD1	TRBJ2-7	CASSRTGDEQYF	TGTGCCAGCAGCCGGACAGGGGACGAGCAGTACTTC
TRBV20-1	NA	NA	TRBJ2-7	CSFSIGSYEQYF	TGCAGCTTCAGTATTGGTTCCTACGAGCAGTACTTC
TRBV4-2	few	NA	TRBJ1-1	CASSQEGRTEAFF	TGTGCCAGCAGCCAAGAAGGGAGGACTGAAGCTTTCTTT
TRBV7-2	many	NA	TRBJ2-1	CASSLLGALNEQFF	TGTGCCAGCAGCTTACTCGGGGCCCTCAATGAGCAGTTCTTC
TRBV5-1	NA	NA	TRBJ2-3	CASSWGTTDTQYF	TGCGCCAGCAGCTGGGGGACCACAGATACGCAGTATTTT
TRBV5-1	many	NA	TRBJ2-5	CASSSPRGDKTQYF	TGCGCCAGCAGCTCCCCCCGGGGTGACAAGACCCAGTACTTC
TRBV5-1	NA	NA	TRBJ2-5	CASSLWRGGIGETQYF	TGCGCCAGCAGCCTCTGGAGGGGGGGCATTGGGGAGACCCAGTACTTC
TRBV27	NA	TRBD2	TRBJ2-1	CASSPLTSGSYNEQFF	TGTGCCAGCAGTCCCCTTACTAGCGGCTCCTACAATGAGCAGTTCTTC
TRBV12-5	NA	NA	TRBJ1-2	CASGKWESFNYGYTF	TGTGCTAGTGGAAAATGGGAGAGCTTCAACTATGGCTACACCTTC
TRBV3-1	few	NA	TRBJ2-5	CASSGGAIGEETQYF	TGTGCCAGCAGCGGGGGGGCCATTGGTGAAGAGACCCAGTACTTC
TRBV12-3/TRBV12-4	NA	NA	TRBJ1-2	CASRVSPGGGYTF	TGTGCCAGCAGGGTCTCCCCTGGGGGGGGCTACACCTTC
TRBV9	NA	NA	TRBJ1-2	CASSVALWDGYTF	TGTGCCAGCAGCGTAGCTTTATGGGATGGCTACACCTTC
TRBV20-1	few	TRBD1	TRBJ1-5	CSAMGQGNQPQHF	TGCAGTGCTATGGGACAGGGGAATCAGCCCCAGCATTTT
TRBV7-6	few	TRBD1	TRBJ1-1	CASSLDNRGAAFF	TGTGCCAGCAGCCTTGATAACAGGGGAGCAGCTTTCTTT
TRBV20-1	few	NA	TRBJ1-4	CSATSNEKLFF	TGCAGTGCTACGTCTAATGAAAAACTGTTTTTT
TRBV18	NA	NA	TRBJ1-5	CASARDSNQPQHF	TGTGCCAGTGCCCGGGACAGCAATCAGCCCCAGCATTTT
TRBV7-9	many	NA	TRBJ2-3	CASSFSDGTDTQYF	TGTGCCAGCAGCTTTTCCGACGGCACAGATACGCAGTATTTT